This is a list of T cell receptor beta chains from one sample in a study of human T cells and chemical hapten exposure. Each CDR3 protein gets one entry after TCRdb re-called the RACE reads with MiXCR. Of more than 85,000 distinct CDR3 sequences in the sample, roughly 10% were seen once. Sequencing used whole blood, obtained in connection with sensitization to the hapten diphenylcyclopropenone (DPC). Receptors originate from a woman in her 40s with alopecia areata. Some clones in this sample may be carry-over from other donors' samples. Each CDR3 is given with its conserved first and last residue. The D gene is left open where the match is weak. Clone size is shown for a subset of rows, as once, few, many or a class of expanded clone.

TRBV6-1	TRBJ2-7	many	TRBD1	TGTGCCAGCAGTCTGACAGGGAAATACGAGCAGTACTTC	CASSLTGKYEQYF
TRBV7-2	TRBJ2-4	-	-	TGTGCCAGCAGCCTTCGACAGAAAAACATTCAGTACTTC	CASSLRQKNIQYF
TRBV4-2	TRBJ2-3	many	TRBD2	TGTGCCAGCAGCTCCGCGACTAGCGGGGGGGGCACAGATACGCAGTATTTT	CASSSATSGGGTDTQYF
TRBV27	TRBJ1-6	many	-	TGTGCCAGCAGTTTATGGTCGGGGGTTTCACCCCTCCACTTT	CASSLWSGVSPLHF
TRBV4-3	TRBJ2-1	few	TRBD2	TGCGCCAGCAGCCAATCCTCTGCGGGAGAAGAGCAGTTCTTC	CASSQSSAGEEQFF
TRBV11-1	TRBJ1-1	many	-	TGTGCCAGCAGCTTAGGACAGCCGAACACTGAAGCTTTCTTT	CASSLGQPNTEAFF
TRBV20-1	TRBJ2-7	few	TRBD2	TGCAGTGCTGTAGCGGGGGCCTACGAGCAGTACTTC	CSAVAGAYEQYF
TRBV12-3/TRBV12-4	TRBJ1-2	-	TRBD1	TGTGCCAGCAGTGCCGGGACAGGGGATTACTATGGCTACACCTTC	CASSAGTGDYYGYTF
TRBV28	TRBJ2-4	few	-	TGTGCCAGCAGTTTTCGGGGACAAGCCTCCTTAGGCAAAAACATTCAGTACTTC	CASSFRGQASLGKNIQYF
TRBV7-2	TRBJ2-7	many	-	TGTGCCAGCAGCTTAACGCCCCGAGTCGGAGAGCAGTACTTC	CASSLTPRVGEQYF
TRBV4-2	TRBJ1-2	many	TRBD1	TGTGCCAGCAGCCAACGACAGGGGGCAGCAGGCCAGGGGCCTGGCTACACCTTC	CASSQRQGAAGQGPGYTF
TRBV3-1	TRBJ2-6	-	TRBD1	TGTGCCAGCAGCCTAGGACAGGGTCGATCTGGGGCCAACGTCCTGACTTTC	CASSLGQGRSGANVLTF
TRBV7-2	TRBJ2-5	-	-	TGTGCCAGCAGCTTAGAGAGACAGGTTCAAGAGACCCAGTACTTC	CASSLERQVQETQYF
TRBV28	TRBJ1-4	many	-	TGTGCCAGCAGGAGGGCTAATGAAAAACTGTTTTTT	CASRRANEKLFF
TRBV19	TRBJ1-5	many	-	TGTGCCAGTAGCCCCGGAGGGTATCAGCCCCAGCATTTT	CASSPGGYQPQHF
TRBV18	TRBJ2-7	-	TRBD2	TGTGCCAGCTCACCAGTCGGTAGCGGGGGGACCTACGAGCAGTACTTC	CASSPVGSGGTYEQYF
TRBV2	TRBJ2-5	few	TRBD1	TGTGCCAGCACCGGACAGGTCCAAGAGACCCAGTACTTC	CASTGQVQETQYF
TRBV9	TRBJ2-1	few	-	TGTGCCAGCAGCGTCGAGTGGTTGAGGTCCCCCTACAATGAGCAGTTCTTC	CASSVEWLRSPYNEQFF
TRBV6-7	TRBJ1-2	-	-	TGTGGAGCCCCCCAGGGCATCTCTTCTGCCTACTATGGCTACACCTTC	CGAPQGISSAYYGYTF
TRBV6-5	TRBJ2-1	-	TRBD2	TGTGCCAGCAGTCCGCGGGAGGGCGGCGATGAGCAGTTCTTC	CASSPREGGDEQFF
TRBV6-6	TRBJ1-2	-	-	TGTGCCAGCAGCCGAGGACAAGAGGCTAACTATGGCTACACCTTC	CASSRGQEANYGYTF
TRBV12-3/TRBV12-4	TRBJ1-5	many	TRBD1	TGTGCCAGCAGACTGGGACAGGGGGGTCAGCCCCAGCATTTT	CASRLGQGGQPQHF
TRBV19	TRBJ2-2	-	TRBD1	TGTGCCAGTAGTCCCCTCGCGCCCGGGACAGGGTCTAACACCGGGGAGCTGTTTTTT	CASSPLAPGTGSNTGELFF
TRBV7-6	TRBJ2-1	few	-	TGTGCCAGCAGCTTCCGTGCGGGGATCTACAATGAGCAGTTCTTC	CASSFRAGIYNEQFF
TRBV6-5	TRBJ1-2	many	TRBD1	TGTGCCAGCAGTTACTCGTCGAGGACAGGGGTTGGCTACACCTTC	CASSYSSRTGVGYTF
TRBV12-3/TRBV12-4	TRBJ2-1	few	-	TGTGCCAGCAGTCCAGGGATCATAGAGGACAATGAGCAGTTCTTC	CASSPGIIEDNEQFF
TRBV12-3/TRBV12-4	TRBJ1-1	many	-	TGTGCCAGCATGGGGCAGGGGAACACTGAAGCTTTCTTT	CASMGQGNTEAFF
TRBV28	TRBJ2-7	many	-	TGTGCCAGCAGTTTCTTGATGACAGCTTCCTACGAGCAGTACTTC	CASSFLMTASYEQYF
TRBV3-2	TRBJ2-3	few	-	TGTGCCAGCAGCCAAGATGGGGCACTAGCGGGGGCCGGAGATACGCAGTATTTT	CASSQDGALAGAGDTQYF
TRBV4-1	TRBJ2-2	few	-	TGCGCCAGCAAAAATGCAGAGAACACCGGGGAGCTGTTTTTT	CASKNAENTGELFF
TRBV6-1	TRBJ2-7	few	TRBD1	TGTGCCAGCAGCATACAGGGGACCTACGAGCAGTACTTC	CASSIQGTYEQYF
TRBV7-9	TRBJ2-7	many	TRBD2	TGTGCCAGCAGCCTGGGACTAGCGGGGGTCTCCTACGAGCAGTACTTC	CASSLGLAGVSYEQYF
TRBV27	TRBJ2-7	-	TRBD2	TGTGCCAGCAGTTCTGCAGCGGGGGAATTTTTCTCCGAGCAGTACTTC	CASSSAAGEFFSEQYF
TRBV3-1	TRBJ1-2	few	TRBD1	TGTGCCAGCAGCCTGCGGACAGGGAGAGGCTACACCTTC	CASSLRTGRGYTF
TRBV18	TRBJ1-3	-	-	TGTGCCAGCTCCCAAGAGCAAGGAAACACCATATATTTT	CASSQEQGNTIYF
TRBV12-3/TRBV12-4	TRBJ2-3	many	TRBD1	TGTGCCAGCAGTCACAGGGGGTCTGTAGATACGCAGTATTTT	CASSHRGSVDTQYF
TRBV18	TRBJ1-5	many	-	TGTGCCAGCTCACCACCCCCTCCAAATCAGCCCCAGCATTTT	CASSPPPPNQPQHF
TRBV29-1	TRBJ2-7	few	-	TGCAGCGTTATCCGGGACACCTCCTACGAGCAGTACTTC	CSVIRDTSYEQYF
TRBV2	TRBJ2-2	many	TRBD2	TGTGCCAGCAGTGGACTAGCGGCGAACACCGGGGAGCTGTTTTTT	CASSGLAANTGELFF
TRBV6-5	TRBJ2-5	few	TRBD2	TGTGCCAGCAGACCTCGGACTAGCGGGGGGCCAGAGACCCAGTACTTC	CASRPRTSGGPETQYF
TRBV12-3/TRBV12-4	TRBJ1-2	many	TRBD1	TGTGCCAGCAACCCGACAGGGTTTGACGGCTACACCTTC	CASNPTGFDGYTF